Listed below are T cell receptor beta chains from one sample, sequenced in a study of shared clonotypes between healthy human individuals. Sequencing was performed with immunoSEQ multiplex PCR; in TCRdb, only in-frame clones are kept and a portion is missing. The profile shows approximately 350,000 clones, roughly 70% of them singletons. The sequencing input was memory CD4+ T cells sorted from blood. The receptors derive from a man between 25 and 39 years old in good health. Each CDR3 is given with its conserved first and last residue. Each record gives: clone size, V gene, D gene, J gene, CDR3 protein, CDR3 DNA. D genes are given only for firm matches. The listing skips clone size in some rows; elsewhere it reads once, few, many or a size class.

>NA|TRBV11-3|TRBD1|TRBJ2-5
CASSPGTGGTETQYF
TGTGCCAGCAGCCCCGGGACAGGGGGCACAGAGACCCAGTACTTC
>NA|TRBV6-6|TRBD2|TRBJ2-3
CASSYGGGTDTQYF
TGTGCCAGCAGTTACGGGGGGGGCACAGATACGCAGTATTTT
>NA|TRBV7-2|TRBD2|TRBJ2-7
CASSLAVAGGAYVQYF
TGTGCCAGCAGCTTAGCGGTAGCGGGAGGTGCCTACGTGCAGTACTTC
>NA|TRBV27|TRBD2|TRBJ2-3
CASSFLGLAGSRGSTDTQYF
TGTGCCAGCAGTTTTTTGGGCCTAGCGGGGAGCCGAGGGAGCACAGATACGCAGTATTTT
>once|TRBV6-1|NA|TRBJ2-7
CASSDVRGRNYEQYF
TGTGCCAGCAGTGACGTGAGGGGGAGGAACTACGAGCAGTACTTC
>NA|TRBV9|NA|TRBJ1-2
CASRGPGYGYTF
TGTGCCAGCCGAGGGCCCGGCTATGGCTACACCTTC
>few|TRBV19|NA|TRBJ1-2
CASSIHGYGYTF
TGTGCCAGTAGTATACACGGATATGGCTACACCTTC
>NA|TRBV6-1|NA|TRBJ1-4
CASSDQAYVNNEKLFF
TGTGCCAGCAGTGACCAGGCTTACGTGAACAATGAAAAACTGTTTTTT
>NA|TRBV7-6|NA|TRBJ2-5
CASIKTWGTQETQYF
TGTGCCAGCATCAAAACCTGGGGGACACAAGAGACCCAGTACTTC
>NA|TRBV30|NA|TRBJ2-2
CAWSIHTGELFF
TGTGCCTGGAGTATCCACACCGGGGAGCTGTTTTTT
>NA|TRBV7-9|NA|TRBJ1-3
CASSFSGSGNTIYF
TGTGCCAGCAGCTTCAGTGGATCTGGAAACACCATATATTTT
>NA|TRBV20-1|NA|TRBJ1-1
CRASMNTEAFF
TGCAGAGCTTCAATGAACACTGAAGCTTTCTTT
>NA|TRBV10-2|NA|TRBJ2-7
CASRAGVYEQYF
TGCGCCAGCAGGGCAGGCGTCTACGAGCAGTACTTC
>NA|TRBV5-4|TRBD2|TRBJ2-1
CASSLYSGVNEQFF
TGTGCCAGCAGCTTATATAGCGGGGTGAATGAGCAGTTCTTC
>NA|TRBV18|NA|TRBJ2-6
CASSPLLAGAGRGSGANVLTF
TGTGCCAGCTCACCCCTGCTGGCAGGGGCCGGCCGCGGCTCTGGGGCCAACGTCCTGACTTTC
>NA|TRBV7-2|NA|TRBJ2-2
CASSSRLTGELFF
TGTGCCAGCAGCTCCAGACTAACCGGGGAGCTGTTTTTT